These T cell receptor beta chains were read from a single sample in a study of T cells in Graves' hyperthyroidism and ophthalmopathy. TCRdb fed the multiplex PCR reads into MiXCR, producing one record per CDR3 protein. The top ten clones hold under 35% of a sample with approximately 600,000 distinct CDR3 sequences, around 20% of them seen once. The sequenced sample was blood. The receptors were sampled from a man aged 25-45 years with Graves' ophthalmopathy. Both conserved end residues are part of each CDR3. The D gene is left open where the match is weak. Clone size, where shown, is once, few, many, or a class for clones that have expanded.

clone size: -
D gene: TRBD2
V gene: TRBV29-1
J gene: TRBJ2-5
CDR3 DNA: TGCAGCGTTGAACGACTAGCACGACGTATGGAGACCCAGTACTTC
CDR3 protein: CSVERLARRMETQYF

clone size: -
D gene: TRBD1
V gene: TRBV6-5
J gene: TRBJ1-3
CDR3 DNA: TGTGCCAGCAGTTACAAGGGGACAGAGAGAATTTCGACTGGAAACACCATATATTTT
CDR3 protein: CASSYKGTERISTGNTIYF

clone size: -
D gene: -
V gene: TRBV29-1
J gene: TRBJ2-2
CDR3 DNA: TGCAGCGTTGATAGCGACCCGAACACCGGGGAGCTGTTTTTT
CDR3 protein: CSVDSDPNTGELFF

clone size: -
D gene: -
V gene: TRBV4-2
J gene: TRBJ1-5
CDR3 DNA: TGTGCCAGCAGCCAAGAGGGCAGGTCGAGCAATCAGCCCCAGCATTTT
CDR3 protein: CASSQEGRSSNQPQHF

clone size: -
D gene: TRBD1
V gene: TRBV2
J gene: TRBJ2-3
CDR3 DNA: TGTGCCAGCAGTGAAATGGGACAGGGGAGGGATACGCAGTATTTT
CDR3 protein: CASSEMGQGRDTQYF

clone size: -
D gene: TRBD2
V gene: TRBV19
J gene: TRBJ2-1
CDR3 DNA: TGTGCCAGTAGGGTAGGGTCCAGCGGGACCGCTGAGCAGTTCTTC
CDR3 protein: CASRVGSSGTAEQFF

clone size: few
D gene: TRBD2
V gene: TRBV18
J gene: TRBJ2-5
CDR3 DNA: TGTGCCAGCTCACCACCTTCCTCAGGACTAGCGGGATCGCGGGAGACCCAGTACTTC
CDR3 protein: CASSPPSSGLAGSRETQYF

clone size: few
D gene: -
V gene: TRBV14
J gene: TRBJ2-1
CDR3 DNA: TGTACCAGCAGCCAAGATGAAAATGAGCAGTTCTTC
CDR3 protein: CTSSQDENEQFF

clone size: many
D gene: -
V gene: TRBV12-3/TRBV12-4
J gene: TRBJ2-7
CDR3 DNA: TGTGCCAGCAGTTTGCAGGGCCTAGGGTACGAGCAGTACTTC
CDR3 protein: CASSLQGLGYEQYF

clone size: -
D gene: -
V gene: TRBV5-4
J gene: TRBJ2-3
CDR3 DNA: TGTGCCAGCAGTTCGCCGACTAGAAGCACAGATACGCAGTATTTT
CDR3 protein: CASSSPTRSTDTQYF

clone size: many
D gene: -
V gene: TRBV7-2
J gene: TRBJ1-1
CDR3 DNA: TGTGCCAGCAGCATGGGACTAATCAACACTGAAGCTTTCTTT
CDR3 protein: CASSMGLINTEAFF

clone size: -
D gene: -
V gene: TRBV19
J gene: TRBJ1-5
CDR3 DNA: TGTGCCAGTAGTATGAGGCAGGGGTTCAATCAGCCCCAGCATTTT
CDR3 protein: CASSMRQGFNQPQHF

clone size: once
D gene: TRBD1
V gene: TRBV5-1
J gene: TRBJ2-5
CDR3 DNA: TGCGCCAGCAGCCGCGGACAGGGGGGAGAGACCCAGTACTTC
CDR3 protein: CASSRGQGGETQYF

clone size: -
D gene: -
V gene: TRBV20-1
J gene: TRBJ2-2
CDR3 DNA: TGCAGTGCTAGGGCCCTTGGGTTCACCGGGGAGCTGTTTTTT
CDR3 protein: CSARALGFTGELFF

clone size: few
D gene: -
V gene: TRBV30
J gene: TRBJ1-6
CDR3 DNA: TGTGCCTGGAGTGAGGCGGGGAACGGGAATTCACCCCTCCACTTT
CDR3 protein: CAWSEAGNGNSPLHF

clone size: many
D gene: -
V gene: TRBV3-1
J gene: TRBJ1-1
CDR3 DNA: TGTGCCAGCAGCCAAGGTCAGCAGAACACTGAAGCTTTCTTT
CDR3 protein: CASSQGQQNTEAFF

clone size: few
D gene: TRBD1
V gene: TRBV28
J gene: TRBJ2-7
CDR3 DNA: TGTGCCAGCAGTGGATTCGAAGGGACAGGTCAAGAACAGTACTTC
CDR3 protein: CASSGFEGTGQEQYF

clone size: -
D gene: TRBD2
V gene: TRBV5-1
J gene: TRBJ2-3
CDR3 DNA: TGCGCCAGCAGCTTGACGCCTAGCGGGGGCACAGATACGCAGTATTTT
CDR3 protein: CASSLTPSGGTDTQYF

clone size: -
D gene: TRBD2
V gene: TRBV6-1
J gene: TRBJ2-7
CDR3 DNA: TGTGCCAGCAGTGAAGATCCCGTTTCGGGACTAGCGGGAGGGCACGAGCAGTACTTC
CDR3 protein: CASSEDPVSGLAGGHEQYF

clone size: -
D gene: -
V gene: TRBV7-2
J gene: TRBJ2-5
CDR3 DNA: TGTGCCAGCAGCTCCGACAGACGGGTCCAAGAGACCCAGTACTTC
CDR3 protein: CASSSDRRVQETQYF

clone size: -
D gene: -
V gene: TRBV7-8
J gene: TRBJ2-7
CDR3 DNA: TGTGCCAGCAGCTTAATGGGTCCCTACGAGCAGTACTTC
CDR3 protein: CASSLMGPYEQYF

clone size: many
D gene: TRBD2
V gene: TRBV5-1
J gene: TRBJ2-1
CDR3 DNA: TGCGCCAGCAGCCCTCGACTAGCGGGGACCCGAGCCTACAATGAGCAGTTCTTC
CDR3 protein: CASSPRLAGTRAYNEQFF

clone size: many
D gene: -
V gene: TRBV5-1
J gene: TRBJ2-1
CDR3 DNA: TGCGCCAGCAGCTTGGGGACTACAAATGAGCAGTTCTTC
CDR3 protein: CASSLGTTNEQFF

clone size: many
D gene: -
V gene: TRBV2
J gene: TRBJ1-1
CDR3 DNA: TGTGCCAGCATAACCCGGGACACTGAAGCTTTCTTT
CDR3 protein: CASITRDTEAFF

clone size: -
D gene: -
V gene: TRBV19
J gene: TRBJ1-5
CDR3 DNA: TGTGCCAGTAGTATGGGACATTATAGCAATCAGCCCCAGCATTTT
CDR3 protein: CASSMGHYSNQPQHF

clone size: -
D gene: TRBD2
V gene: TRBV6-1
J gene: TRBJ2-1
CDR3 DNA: TGTGCCAGCAGGCTTGCGGGAGCGATCTACAATGAGCAGTTCTTC
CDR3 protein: CASRLAGAIYNEQFF

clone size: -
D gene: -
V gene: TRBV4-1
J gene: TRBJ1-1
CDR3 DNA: TGCGCCAGCAGCCTCCCCCAGGGGAACTCTGAAGCTTTCTTT
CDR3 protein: CASSLPQGNSEAFF

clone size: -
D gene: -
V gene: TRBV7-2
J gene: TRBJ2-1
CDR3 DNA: TGTGCCAGCAGCTTAGAAGGAGGGGAGGACTCCTCCAGCTCCTACAATGAGCAGTTCTTC
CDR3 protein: CASSLEGGEDSSSSYNEQFF

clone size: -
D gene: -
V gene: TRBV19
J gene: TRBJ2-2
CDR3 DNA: TGTGCCAGTGCAGGGTCGGGGGAGCTGTTTTTT
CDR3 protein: CASAGSGELFF

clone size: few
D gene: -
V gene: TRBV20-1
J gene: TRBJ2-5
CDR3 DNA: TGCAGTGCTAGAGATGGCGGTGCGGGGCAAGAGACCCAGTACTTC
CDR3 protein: CSARDGGAGQETQYF

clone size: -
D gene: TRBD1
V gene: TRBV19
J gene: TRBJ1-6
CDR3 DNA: TGTGCCAGCGCCCGGGACAGGTATTCACCCCTCCACTTT
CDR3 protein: CASARDRYSPLHF

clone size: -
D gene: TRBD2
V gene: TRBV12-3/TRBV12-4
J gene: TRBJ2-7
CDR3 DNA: TGTGCCAGCAGCTCTACTAGCGGGAGTATGGTTTACGAGCAGTACTTC
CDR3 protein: CASSSTSGSMVYEQYF

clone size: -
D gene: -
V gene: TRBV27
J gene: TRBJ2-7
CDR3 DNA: TGTGCCAGCAGTAAGTTCCTCAACGGGGACGAGCAGTACTTC
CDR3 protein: CASSKFLNGDEQYF

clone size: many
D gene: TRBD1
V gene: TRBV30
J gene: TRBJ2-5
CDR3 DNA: TGTGCCTGGAATCCGGGACAGGGGTTCATGGAGACCCAGTACTTC
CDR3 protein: CAWNPGQGFMETQYF

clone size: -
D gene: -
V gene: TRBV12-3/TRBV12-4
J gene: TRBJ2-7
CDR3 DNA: TGTGCCAGCAGTTGGGTCTCCCCAGGATCCTCCCACGAGCAGTACTTC
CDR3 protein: CASSWVSPGSSHEQYF

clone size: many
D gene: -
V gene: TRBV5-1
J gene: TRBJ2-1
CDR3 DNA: TGCGCCAGCACTCCCGCTCCCCCGGGTTCCAATGAGCAGTTCTTC
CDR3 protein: CASTPAPPGSNEQFF

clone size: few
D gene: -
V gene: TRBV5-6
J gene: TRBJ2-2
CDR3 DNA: TGTGCCAGCAGCTTGGCCCCCCAATTTGCCGGGGAGCTGTTTTTT
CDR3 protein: CASSLAPQFAGELFF

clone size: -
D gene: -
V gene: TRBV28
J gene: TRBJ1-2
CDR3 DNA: TGTGCCAGCAGAGCCAATAACTATGGCTACACCTTC
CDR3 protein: CASRANNYGYTF

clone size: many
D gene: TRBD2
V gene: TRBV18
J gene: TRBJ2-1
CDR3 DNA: TGTGCCAGCTCACCTCAGCGGGAAGAGCAGTTCTTC
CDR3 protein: CASSPQREEQFF

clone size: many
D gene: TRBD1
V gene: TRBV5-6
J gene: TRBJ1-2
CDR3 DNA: TGTGCCAGCAGCCTTAGACAGGGGGACGGCTACACCTTC
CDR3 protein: CASSLRQGDGYTF

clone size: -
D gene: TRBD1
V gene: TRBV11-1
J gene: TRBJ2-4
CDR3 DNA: TGTGCCGGCAGCTTAGCGGCCGGACAGGGGACCCTAGCCAAAAACATTCAGTACTTC
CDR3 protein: CAGSLAAGQGTLAKNIQYF

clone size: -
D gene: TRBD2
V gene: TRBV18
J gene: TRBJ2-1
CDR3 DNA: TGTGCCAGCTCACCACGAACTAGCGGAGACAATGAGCAGTTCTTC
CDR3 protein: CASSPRTSGDNEQFF

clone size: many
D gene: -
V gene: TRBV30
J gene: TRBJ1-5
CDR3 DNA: TGTGCCTGGGCTAAAGAGGCCCTCGGGCCCCAGCATTTT
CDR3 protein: CAWAKEALGPQHF

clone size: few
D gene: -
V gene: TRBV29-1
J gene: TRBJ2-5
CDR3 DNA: TGCAGCGTCCGTAAGGAGGAGGAGACCCAGTACTTC
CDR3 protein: CSVRKEEETQYF

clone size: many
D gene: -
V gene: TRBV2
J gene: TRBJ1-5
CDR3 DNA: TGTGCCAGCAGTGAGGGGGCAGGGAGTCAGCCCCAGCATTTT
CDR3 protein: CASSEGAGSQPQHF

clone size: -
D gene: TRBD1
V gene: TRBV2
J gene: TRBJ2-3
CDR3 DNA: TGTGCCAGCAGCCCCCCCGGGACAGGGGCCTCGGATACGCAGTATTTT
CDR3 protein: CASSPPGTGASDTQYF

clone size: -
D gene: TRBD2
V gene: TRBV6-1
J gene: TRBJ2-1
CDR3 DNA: TGTGCCAGCAGAACTAGGACTAGCGGGGGTTATCACAATGAGCAGTTCTTC
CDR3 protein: CASRTRTSGGYHNEQFF